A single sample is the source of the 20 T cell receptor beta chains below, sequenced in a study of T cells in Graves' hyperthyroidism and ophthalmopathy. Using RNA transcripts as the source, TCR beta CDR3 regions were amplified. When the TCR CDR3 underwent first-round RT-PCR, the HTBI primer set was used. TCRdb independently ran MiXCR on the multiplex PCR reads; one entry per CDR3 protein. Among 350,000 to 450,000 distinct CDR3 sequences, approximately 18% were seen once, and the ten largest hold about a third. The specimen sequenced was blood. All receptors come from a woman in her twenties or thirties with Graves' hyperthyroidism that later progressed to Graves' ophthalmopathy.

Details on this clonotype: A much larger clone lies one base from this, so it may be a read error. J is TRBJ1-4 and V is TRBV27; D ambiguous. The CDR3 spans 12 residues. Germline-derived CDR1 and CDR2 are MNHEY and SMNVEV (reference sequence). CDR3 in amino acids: CASSKTNENLFF. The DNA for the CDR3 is TGTGCCAGCAGTAAGACTAATGAAAACCTGTTTTTT.

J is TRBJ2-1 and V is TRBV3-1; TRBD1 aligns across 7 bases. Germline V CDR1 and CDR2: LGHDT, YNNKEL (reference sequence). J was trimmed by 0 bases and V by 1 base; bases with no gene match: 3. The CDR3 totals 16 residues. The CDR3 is CASSQVAGGSYNEQFF. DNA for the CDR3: TGTGCCAGCAGCCAAGTCGCAGGGGGCTCCTACAATGAGCAGTTCTTC.

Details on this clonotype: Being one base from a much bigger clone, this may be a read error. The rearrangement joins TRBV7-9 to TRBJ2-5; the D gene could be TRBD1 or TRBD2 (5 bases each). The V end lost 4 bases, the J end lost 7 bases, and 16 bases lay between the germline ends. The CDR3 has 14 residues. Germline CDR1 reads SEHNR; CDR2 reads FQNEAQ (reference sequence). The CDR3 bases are TGTGCCAGCAGCTCCCAGGGACGACGAGCGACCCAGTACTTC. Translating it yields CASSSQGRRATQYF. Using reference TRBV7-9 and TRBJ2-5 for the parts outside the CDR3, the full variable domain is DTGVSQNPRHKITKRGQNVTFRCDPISEHNRLYWYRQTLGQGPEFLTYFQNEAQLEKSRLLSDRFSAERPKGSFSTLEIQRTEQGDSAMYLCASSSQGRRATQYFGPGTRLLVL.

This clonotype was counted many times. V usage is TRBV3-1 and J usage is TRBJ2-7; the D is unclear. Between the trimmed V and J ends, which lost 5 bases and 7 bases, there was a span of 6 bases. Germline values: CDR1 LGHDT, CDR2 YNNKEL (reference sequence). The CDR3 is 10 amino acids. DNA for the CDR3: TGTGCCAGCAGCGGGGAAGAGCAGTACTTC. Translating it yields CASSGEEQYF.

Here the CDR3 DNA reads TGCGCCAGCAGCCGTTCGACAGGGGCTAAAGGGGAAGAGACCCAGTACTTC. It translates to CASSRSTGAKGEETQYF. V gene TRBV4-1 combines with J gene TRBJ2-5; TRBD1 matches 8 bases. Germline assignment: CDR1 MGHRA and CDR2 YSYEKL. V shed 4 bases, J shed 3 bases, and the junction held 13 bases outside the gene matches. The CDR3 is 17 residues long.

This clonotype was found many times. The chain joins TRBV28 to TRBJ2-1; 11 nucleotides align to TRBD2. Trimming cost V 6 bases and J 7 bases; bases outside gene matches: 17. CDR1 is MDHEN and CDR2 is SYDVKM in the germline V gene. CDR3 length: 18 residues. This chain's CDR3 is CASSSLLAGGGIGNEQFF. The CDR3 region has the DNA TGTGCCAGCAGCTCCCTCCTAGCGGGGGGAGGTATTGGGAATGAGCAGTTCTTC.

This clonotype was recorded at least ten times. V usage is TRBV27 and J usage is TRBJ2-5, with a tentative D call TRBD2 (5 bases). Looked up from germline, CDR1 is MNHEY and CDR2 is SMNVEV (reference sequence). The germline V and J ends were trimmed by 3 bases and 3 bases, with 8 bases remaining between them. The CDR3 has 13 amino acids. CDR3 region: CASSLNGEETQYF. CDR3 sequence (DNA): TGTGCCAGCAGTTTGAACGGGGAAGAGACCCAGTACTTC.

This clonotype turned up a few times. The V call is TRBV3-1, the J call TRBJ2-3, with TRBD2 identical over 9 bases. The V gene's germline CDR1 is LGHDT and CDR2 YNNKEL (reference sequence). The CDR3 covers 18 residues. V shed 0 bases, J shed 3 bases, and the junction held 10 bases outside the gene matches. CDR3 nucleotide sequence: TGTGCCAGCAGCCAAGACCTCTTTCCGGGACTAGCAACAGATACGCAGTATTTT. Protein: CASSQDLFPGLATDTQYF.

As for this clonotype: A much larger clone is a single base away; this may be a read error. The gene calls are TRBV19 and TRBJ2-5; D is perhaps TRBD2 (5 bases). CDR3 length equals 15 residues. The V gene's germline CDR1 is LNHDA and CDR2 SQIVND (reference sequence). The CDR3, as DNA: TGTGCCAGTGGTATAGTCGATGGGAGAGGGGAGACCCAGTACTTC. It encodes CASGIVDGRGETQYF.

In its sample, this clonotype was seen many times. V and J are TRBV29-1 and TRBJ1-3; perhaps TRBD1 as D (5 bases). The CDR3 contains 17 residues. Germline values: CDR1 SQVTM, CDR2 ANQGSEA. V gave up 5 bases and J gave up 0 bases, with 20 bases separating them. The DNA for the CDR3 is TGCAGCGTTCTACCAGGGTATACATCCTCCTCTGGAAACACCATATATTTT. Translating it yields CSVLPGYTSSSGNTIYF.

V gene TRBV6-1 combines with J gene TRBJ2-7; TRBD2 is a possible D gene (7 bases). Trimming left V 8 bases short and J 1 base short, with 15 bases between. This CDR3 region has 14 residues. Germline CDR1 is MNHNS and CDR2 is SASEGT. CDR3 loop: CASGGAATSYEQYF. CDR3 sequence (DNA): TGTGCCAGCGGGGGGGCAGCCACTTCCTACGAGCAGTACTTC.

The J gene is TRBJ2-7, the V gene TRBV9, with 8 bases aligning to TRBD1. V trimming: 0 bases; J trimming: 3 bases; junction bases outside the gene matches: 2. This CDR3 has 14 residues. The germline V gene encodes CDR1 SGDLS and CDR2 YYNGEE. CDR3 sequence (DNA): TGTGCCAGCAGCGTAGCTGGACAGGGCTACGAGCAGTACTTC. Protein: CASSVAGQGYEQYF. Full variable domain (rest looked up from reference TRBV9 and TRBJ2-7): DSGVTQTPKHLITATGQRVTLRCSPRSGDLSVYWYQQSLDQGLQFLIQYYNGEERAKGNILERFSAQQFPDLHSELNLSSLELGDSALYFCASSVAGQGYEQYFGPGTRLTVT.

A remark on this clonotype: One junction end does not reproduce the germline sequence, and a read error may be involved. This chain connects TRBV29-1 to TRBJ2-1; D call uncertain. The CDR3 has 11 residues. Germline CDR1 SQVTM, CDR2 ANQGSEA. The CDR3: CSGVNNNVQFF. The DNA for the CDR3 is TGCAGCGGTGTTAATAACAATGTGCAGTTCTTC.

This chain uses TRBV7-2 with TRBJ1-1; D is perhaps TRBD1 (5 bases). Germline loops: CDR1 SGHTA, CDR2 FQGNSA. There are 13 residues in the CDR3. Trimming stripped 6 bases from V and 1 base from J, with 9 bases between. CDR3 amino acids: CASSTTANTEAFF. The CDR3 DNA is TGTGCCAGCAGTACGACAGCGAACACTGAAGCTTTCTTT.

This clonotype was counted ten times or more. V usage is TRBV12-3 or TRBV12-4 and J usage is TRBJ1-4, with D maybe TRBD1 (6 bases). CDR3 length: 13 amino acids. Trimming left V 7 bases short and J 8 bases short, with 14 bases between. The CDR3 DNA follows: TGTGCCAGCACACAGGGCAGGAGGGAAAAACTGTTTTTT. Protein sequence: CASTQGRREKLFF.

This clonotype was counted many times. The CDR3, as DNA: TGTGCCAGCAGTGAATTTTTAGGGGATTTGGAGCAGTACTTC. Amino acid sequence: CASSEFLGDLEQYF. The chain recombines TRBV2 with TRBJ2-7, with D tentatively TRBD1 (5 bases). This CDR3 comprises 14 residues. V lost 2 bases to trimming and J lost 7 bases, with 15 bases between them. Germline V gene sequence: CDR1 SNHLY, CDR2 FYNNEI.

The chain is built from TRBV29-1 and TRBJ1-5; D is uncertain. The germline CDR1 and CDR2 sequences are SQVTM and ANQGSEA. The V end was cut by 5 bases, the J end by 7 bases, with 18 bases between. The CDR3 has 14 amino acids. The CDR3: CSVSVGSSAQPQHF. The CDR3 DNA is TGCAGCGTTTCGGTCGGGAGTTCCGCCCAGCCCCAGCATTTT.

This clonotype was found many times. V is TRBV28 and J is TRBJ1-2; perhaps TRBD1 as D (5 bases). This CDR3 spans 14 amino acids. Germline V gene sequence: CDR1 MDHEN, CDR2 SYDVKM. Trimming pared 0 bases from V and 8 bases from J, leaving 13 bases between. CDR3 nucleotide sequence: TGTGCCAGCAGTTTATGGGCAGGGCGGAAAGGCTACACCTTC. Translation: CASSLWAGRKGYTF.

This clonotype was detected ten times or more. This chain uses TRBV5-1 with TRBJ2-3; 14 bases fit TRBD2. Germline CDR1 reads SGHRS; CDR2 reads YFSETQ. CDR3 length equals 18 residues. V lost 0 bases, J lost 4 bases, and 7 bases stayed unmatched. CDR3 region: CASSLGLAGGPPADTQYF. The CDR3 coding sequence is TGCGCCAGCAGCTTGGGACTAGCGGGAGGGCCACCAGCAGATACGCAGTATTTT.

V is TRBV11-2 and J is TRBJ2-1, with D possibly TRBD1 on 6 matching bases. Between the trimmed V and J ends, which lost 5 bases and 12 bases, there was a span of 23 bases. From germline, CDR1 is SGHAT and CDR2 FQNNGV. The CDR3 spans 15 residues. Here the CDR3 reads CASSPNDYRALAQFF. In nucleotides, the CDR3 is TGTGCCAGCAGCCCAAACGACTACAGGGCTTTGGCGCAGTTCTTC.